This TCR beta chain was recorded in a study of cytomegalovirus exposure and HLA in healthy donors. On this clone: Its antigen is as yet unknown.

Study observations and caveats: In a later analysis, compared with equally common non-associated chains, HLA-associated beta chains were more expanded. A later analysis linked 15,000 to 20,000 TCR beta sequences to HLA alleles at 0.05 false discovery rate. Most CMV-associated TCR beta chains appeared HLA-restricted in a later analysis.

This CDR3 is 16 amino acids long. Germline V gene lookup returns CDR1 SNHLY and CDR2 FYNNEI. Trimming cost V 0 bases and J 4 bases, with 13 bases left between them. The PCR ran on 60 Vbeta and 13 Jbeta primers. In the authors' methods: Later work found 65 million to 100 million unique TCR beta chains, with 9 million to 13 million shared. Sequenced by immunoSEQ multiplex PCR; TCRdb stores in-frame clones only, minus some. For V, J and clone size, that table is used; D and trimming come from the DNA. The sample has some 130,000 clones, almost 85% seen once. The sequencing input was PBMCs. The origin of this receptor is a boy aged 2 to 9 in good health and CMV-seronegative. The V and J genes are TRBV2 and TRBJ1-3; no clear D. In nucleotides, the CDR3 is TGTGCCAGCAGTGAAGCCGTAAGAGGGATAGGAAACACCATATATTTT. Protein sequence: CASSEAVRGIGNTIYF.